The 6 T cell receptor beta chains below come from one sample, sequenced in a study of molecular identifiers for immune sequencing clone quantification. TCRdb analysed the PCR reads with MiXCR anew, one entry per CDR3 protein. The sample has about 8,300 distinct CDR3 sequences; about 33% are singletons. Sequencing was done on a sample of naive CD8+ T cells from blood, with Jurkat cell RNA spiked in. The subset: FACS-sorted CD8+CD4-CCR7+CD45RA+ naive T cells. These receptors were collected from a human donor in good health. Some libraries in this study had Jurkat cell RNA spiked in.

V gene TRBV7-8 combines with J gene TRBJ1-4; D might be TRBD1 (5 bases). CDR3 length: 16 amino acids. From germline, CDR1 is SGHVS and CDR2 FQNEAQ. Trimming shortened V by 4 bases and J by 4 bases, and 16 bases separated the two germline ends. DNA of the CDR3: TGTGCCAGCAGCTCATATCCCCCCGGGGGTAATGAAAAACTGTTTTTT. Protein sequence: CASSSYPPGGNEKLFF. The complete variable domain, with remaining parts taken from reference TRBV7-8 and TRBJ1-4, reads GAGVSQSPRYKVAKRGQDVALRCDPISGHVSLFWYQQALGQGPEFLTYFQNEAQLDKSGLPSDRFFAERPEGSVSTLKIQRTQQEDSAVYLCASSSYPPGGNEKLFFGSGTQLSVL.

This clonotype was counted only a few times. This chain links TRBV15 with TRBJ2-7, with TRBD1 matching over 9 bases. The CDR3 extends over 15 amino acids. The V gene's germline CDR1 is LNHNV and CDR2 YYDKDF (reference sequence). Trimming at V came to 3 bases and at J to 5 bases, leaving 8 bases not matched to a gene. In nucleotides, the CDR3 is TGTGCCACCAGCAGCCCCGGACAGGGGAACGACGAGCAGTACTTC. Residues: CATSSPGQGNDEQYF.

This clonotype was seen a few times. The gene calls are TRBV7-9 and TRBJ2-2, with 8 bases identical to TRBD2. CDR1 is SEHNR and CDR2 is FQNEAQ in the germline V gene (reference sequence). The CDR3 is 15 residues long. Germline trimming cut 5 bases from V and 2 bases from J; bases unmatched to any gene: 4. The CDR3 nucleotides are TGTGCCAGCAGCGCTAGCGGGCCCAACACCGGGGAGCTGTTTTTT. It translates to CASSASGPNTGELFF.

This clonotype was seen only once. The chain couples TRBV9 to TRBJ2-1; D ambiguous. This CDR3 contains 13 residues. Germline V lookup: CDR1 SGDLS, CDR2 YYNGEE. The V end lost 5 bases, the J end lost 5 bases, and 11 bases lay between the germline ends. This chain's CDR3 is CASRGEAHNEQFF. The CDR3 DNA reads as TGTGCCAGCAGGGGCGAAGCCCACAATGAGCAGTTCTTC.

The CDR3 region is CASSYLFRERREQYF. Here the CDR3 DNA reads TGTGCCAGCAGTTACTTGTTCAGGGAACGACGCGAGCAGTACTTC. V usage is TRBV6-2 or TRBV6-3 and J usage is TRBJ2-7, with D perhaps TRBD1 (5 bases). CDR3 size: 15 residues. CDR1 and CDR2 (germline): MNHEY, SVGEGT. Between the trimmed V and J ends, which lost 1 base and 6 bases, there was a span of 16 bases.

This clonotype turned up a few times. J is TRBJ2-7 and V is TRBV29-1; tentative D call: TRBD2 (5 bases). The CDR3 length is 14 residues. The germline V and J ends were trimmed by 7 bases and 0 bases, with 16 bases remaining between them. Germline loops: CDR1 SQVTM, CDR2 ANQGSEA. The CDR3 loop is CSAGGGGSSYEQYF. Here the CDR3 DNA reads TGCAGCGCTGGAGGTGGTGGGAGCTCCTACGAGCAGTACTTC.